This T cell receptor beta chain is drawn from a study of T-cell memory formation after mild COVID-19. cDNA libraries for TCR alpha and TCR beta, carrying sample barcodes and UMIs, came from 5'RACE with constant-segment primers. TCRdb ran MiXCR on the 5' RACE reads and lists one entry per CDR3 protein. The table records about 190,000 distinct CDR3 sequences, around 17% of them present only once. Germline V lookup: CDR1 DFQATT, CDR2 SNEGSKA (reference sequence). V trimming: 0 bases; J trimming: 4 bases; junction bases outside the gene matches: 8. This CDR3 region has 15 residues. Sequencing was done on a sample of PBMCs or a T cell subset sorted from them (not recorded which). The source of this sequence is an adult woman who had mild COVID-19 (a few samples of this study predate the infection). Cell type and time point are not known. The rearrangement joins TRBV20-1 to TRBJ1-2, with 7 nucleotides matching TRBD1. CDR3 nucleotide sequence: TGCAGTGCTAGAGACCCCCGACAGGGAGGCTATGGCTACACCTTC. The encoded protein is CSARDPRQGGYGYTF.